This T cell receptor (beta chain) was sequenced in a study of OX40 agonist ivuxolimab in advanced cancers. Study background: Patients received intravenous ivuxolimab every 2 weeks at 0.01 to 10 mg/kg. Dose-escalation patients were diagnosed with hepatocellular carcinoma, melanoma, renal cell cancer or head and neck cancer. At 65% to 85% male, the cohort had a mean age of about 60 years, ranging from about 23 to 79. Study-level results: At doses 0.1 to 3.0 mg/kg, CD4+ and CD8+ clones expanded.

Trimming took 8 bases from V and 5 from J; bases not matched to a gene: 11. Per germline, CDR1 KGHSH and CDR2 LQKENI. The CDR3 is 14 amino acids. The data were produced by immunoSEQ multiplex PCR, yet TCRdb's version contains in-frame clones alone and is incomplete. Of 80,000 to 100,000 clones detected, just over 90% appear once; the ten largest clones hold 0.3% to 0.4%. Turning to this clone: Its antigen is currently unknown.

Specimen: CD4+ or CD8+ T cells sorted from blood, collected in a trial of the OX40 agonist ivuxolimab. This TCR came from an adult with an advanced solid tumor such as melanoma, head and neck, liver or kidney cancer. The rearrangement joins TRBV18 to TRBJ2-5; 7 bases match TRBD1. CDR3 in amino acids: CASHPTGKVETQYF. The DNA for the CDR3 is TGTGCCAGCCACCCGACAGGGAAGGTGGAGACCCAGTACTTC.